The source of this T cell receptor (beta chain) is a study of shared clonotypes between healthy human individuals. Study-level points and caveats: Generally, naive subsets came out with larger estimated richness than memory subsets.

V lost 6 bases, J lost 2 bases, and 5 bases stayed unmatched. The CDR3 has 15 residues. Germline values: CDR1 MNHEY, CDR2 SVGAGI. With respect to this clone: Its antigen is not identified.

Some clones are missing from TCRdb's copy, which holds only in-frame ones; the method was immunoSEQ multiplex PCR. The table lists roughly 650,000 clones, about 96% of them singletons, with less than 0.065% in the top ten. The sequence was obtained from a woman younger than 45 in good health. The specimen was naive CD4+ T cells sorted from blood. Subset given: CD45RA+ positively selected. The chain recombines TRBV6-5 with TRBJ2-3; 10 bases line up with TRBD1. The CDR3 here is CASSKDRGNTDTQYF. The DNA for the CDR3 is TGTGCCAGCAGCAAGGACAGGGGGAACACAGATACGCAGTATTTT.